This T cell receptor (beta chain) emerged from a study of shared clonotypes between healthy human individuals. Notes on the study in general: Among donors, the sharing of clonotypes was expected to be influenced by sequencing depth.

The method was immunoSEQ multiplex PCR; TCRdb's version includes in-frame clones alone and lacks a portion of them. The sample lists 2.3 million or so clones; over 85% were seen once. Points on this clone: Antigen: not known.

Germline values: CDR1 LNHDA, CDR2 SQIVND (reference sequence). The CDR3 has 15 amino acids. Germline trimming cut 8 bases from V and 3 bases from J; bases unmatched to any gene: 9. The clonotype originates from a man aged 18 to 35 in good health. Some clones in this sample may be carry-over from other donors' samples. The specimen was naive CD4+ T cells from PBMCs. Subset in this sample: CD45RA+ positively selected. V usage is TRBV19 and J usage is TRBJ2-2; 7 bases agree with TRBD1. DNA for the CDR3: TGTGCCAGTCGGCCCTCGGGACAGTACACCGGGGAGCTGTTTTTT. Protein product: CASRPSGQYTGELFF.